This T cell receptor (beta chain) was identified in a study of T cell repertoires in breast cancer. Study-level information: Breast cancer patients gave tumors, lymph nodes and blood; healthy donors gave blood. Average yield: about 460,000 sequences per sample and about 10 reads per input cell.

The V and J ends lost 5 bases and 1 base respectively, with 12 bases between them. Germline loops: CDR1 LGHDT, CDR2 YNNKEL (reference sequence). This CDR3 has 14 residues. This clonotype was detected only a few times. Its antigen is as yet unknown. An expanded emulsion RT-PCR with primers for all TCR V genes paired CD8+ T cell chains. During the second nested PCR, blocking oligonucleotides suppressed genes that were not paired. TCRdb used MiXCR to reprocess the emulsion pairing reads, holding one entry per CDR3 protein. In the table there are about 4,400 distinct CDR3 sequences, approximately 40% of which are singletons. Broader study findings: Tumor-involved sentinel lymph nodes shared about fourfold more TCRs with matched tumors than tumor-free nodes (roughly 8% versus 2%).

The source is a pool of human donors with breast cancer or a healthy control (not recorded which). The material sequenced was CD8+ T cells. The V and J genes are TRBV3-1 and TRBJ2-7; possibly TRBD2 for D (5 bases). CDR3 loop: CASSLGSVSYEQYF. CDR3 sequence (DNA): TGTGCCAGCAGCTTAGGGAGCGTGTCCTACGAGCAGTACTTC.